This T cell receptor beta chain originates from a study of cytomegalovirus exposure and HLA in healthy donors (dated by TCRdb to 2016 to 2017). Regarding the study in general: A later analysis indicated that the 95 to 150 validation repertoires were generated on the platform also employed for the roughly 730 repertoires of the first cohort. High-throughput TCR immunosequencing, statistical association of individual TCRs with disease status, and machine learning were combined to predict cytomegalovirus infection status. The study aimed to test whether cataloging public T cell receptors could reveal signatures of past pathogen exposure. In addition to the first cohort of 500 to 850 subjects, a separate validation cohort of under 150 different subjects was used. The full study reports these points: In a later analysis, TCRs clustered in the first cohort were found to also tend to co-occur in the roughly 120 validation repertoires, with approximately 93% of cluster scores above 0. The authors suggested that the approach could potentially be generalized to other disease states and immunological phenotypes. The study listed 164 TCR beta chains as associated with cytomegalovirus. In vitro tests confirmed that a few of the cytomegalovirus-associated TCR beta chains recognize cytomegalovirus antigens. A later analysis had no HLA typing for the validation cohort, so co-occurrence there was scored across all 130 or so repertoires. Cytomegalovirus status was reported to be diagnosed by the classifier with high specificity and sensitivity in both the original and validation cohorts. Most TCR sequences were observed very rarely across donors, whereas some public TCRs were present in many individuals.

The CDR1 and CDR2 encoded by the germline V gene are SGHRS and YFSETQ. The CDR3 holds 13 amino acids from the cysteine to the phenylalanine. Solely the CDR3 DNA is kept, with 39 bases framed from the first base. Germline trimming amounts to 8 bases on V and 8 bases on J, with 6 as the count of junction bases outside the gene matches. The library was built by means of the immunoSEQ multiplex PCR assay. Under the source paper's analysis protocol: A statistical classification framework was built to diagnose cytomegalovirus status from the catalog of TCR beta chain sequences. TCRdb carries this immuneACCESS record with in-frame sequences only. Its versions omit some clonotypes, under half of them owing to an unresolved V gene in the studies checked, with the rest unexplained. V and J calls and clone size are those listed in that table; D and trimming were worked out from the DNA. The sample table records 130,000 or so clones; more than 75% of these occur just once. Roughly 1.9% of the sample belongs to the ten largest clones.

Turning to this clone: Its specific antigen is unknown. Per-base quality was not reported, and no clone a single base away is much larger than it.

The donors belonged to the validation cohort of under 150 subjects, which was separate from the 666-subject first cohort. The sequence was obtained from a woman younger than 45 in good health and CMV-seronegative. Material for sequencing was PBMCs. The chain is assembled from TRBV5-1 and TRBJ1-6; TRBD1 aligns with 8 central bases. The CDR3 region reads CASSTGDYSPLHF. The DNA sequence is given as TGCGCCAGTTCGACAGGGGATTATTCACCCCTCCACTTT.